The rows below give T cell receptor beta chains drawn from one sample of a study of T cell responses to AZD1222 COVID-19 vaccine. Sequenced by immunoSEQ multiplex PCR; TCRdb stores in-frame clones only, minus some. Found here are 150,000 to 200,000 clones, around 90% of them singletons; the top ten hold roughly 6.5%. The specimen comprised peripheral blood, sampled on day 0 of AZD1222 vaccination. These receptors all come from an adult in good health. CDR3s include the opening cysteine and the closing phenylalanine or tryptophan. The D gene is left open where the match is weak. For some rows the clone size is stated as once, few or many, or as a class when expanded; others skip it.

length: 13; D: -; V: TRBV30; J: TRBJ1-2; size: -; CDR3: CAWTAGANYGYTF; DNA: TGTGCCTGGACCGCAGGGGCTAACTATGGCTACACCTTC
length: 14; D: -; V: TRBV6-5; J: TRBJ1-5; size: -; CDR3: CASSNTGIFQPQHF; DNA: TGTGCCAGCAGTAATACAGGGATATTTCAGCCCCAGCATTTT
length: 15; D: TRBD2; V: TRBV7-3; J: TRBJ2-6; size: -; CDR3: CASSNGGTLANVLTF; DNA: TGTGCCAGCTCGAACGGGGGGACCCTTGCCAACGTCCTGACTTTC
length: 16; D: TRBD2; V: TRBV10-1; J: TRBJ2-3; size: -; CDR3: CASSDISGGGTDTQYF; DNA: TGCGCCAGCAGCGATATTAGCGGGGGGGGGACAGATACGCAGTATTTT
length: 15; D: TRBD1; V: TRBV15; J: TRBJ2-7; size: once; CDR3: CATSRGGQGTYEQYF; DNA: TGTGCCACCAGCAGAGGTGGACAGGGGACCTACGAGCAGTACTTC
length: 12; D: -; V: TRBV30; J: TRBJ2-7; size: -; CDR3: CAWSVRQAQQYF; DNA: TGTGCCTGGAGTGTACGACAGGCCCAGCAGTACTTC
length: 14; D: -; V: TRBV28; J: TRBJ1-3; size: -; CDR3: CASSLSSTGNTIYF; DNA: TGTGCCAGCAGTCTCTCCTCCACTGGAAACACCATATATTTT
length: 16; D: -; V: TRBV5-5; J: TRBJ1-3; size: -; CDR3: CASSLEAFPSGNTIYF; DNA: TGTGCCAGCAGCTTGGAGGCGTTCCCCTCTGGAAACACCATATATTTT
length: 16; D: TRBD2; V: TRBV7-9; J: TRBJ2-2; size: -; CDR3: CASSLRTGRATGELFF; DNA: TGTGCCAGCAGCCTGAGAACCGGGAGGGCCACCGGGGAGCTGTTTTTT
length: 16; D: -; V: TRBV30; J: TRBJ1-4; size: -; CDR3: CAWRDTYRANNEKLFF; DNA: TGTGCCTGGAGAGATACCTACAGGGCCAATAATGAAAAACTGTTTTTT
length: 14; D: -; V: TRBV6-4; J: TRBJ2-7; size: -; CDR3: CASKPSPGGYEQYF; DNA: TGTGCCAGCAAGCCCTCCCCCGGCGGCTACGAGCAGTACTTC
length: 16; D: TRBD2; V: TRBV6-5; J: TRBJ2-3; size: -; CDR3: CASSYSTSGQTDTQYF; DNA: TGTGCCAGCAGTTATTCAACTAGCGGGCAAACAGATACGCAGTATTTT
length: 17; D: TRBD2; V: TRBV4-2; J: TRBJ2-3; size: -; CDR3: CASSQDLAGGPTDTQYF; DNA: TGTGCCAGCAGCCAAGACCTAGCGGGGGGCCCCACAGATACGCAGTATTTT
length: 13; D: TRBD1; V: TRBV9; J: TRBJ2-4; size: -; CDR3: CASSVGDRNIQYF; DNA: TGTGCCAGCAGCGTAGGGGACAGAAACATTCAGTACTTC
length: 16; D: -; V: TRBV6-6; J: TRBJ2-1; size: -; CDR3: CASLNWRAGTYNEQFF; DNA: TGTGCCAGTCTGAATTGGCGGGCGGGTACCTACAATGAGCAGTTCTTC
length: 14; D: -; V: TRBV6-2/TRBV6-3; J: TRBJ1-1; size: -; CDR3: CASSYGHLNTEAFF; DNA: TGTGCCAGCAGTTACGGACACTTGAACACTGAAGCTTTCTTT
length: 16; D: TRBD2; V: TRBV6-5; J: TRBJ2-5; size: -; CDR3: CASSYASGGVKETQYF; DNA: TGTGCCAGCAGTTACGCCTCCGGGGGGGTGAAAGAGACCCAGTACTTC
length: 12; D: -; V: TRBV25-1; J: TRBJ1-1; size: -; CDR3: CASSYGSRTTFF; DNA: TGTGCCAGCTCATACGGTTCGAGGACAACTTTCTTT
length: 17; D: TRBD2; V: TRBV28; J: TRBJ2-7; size: -; CDR3: CASSFIISGGPGDEQYF; DNA: TGTGCCAGCAGTTTTATAATAAGCGGGGGTCCCGGCGACGAGCAGTACTTC
length: 14; D: -; V: TRBV6-2/TRBV6-3; J: TRBJ2-7; size: -; CDR3: CASSYLRGAYEQYF; DNA: TGTGCCAGCAGTTACCTGCGGGGAGCCTACGAGCAGTACTTC
length: 16; D: TRBD1; V: TRBV7-2; J: TRBJ1-6; size: -; CDR3: CASSLGQGAYNSPLHF; DNA: TGTGCCAGCAGCTTGGGACAGGGGGCCTATAATTCACCCCTCCACTTT
length: 17; D: -; V: TRBV28; J: TRBJ1-1; size: -; CDR3: CASSLPSAGNEDTEAFF; DNA: TGTGCCAGCAGTTTGCCGTCTGCAGGGAACGAAGACACTGAAGCTTTCTTT
length: 16; D: TRBD2; V: TRBV11-1; J: TRBJ2-5; size: -; CDR3: CASSQALGGGQETQYF; DNA: TGTGCCAGCAGCCAAGCGCTGGGGGGGGGCCAAGAGACCCAGTACTTC
length: 18; D: TRBD2; V: TRBV18; J: TRBJ2-4; size: -; CDR3: CASSPRSGGETAKNIQYF; DNA: TGTGCCAGCTCACCAAGAAGCGGGGGGGAGACGGCCAAAAACATTCAGTACTTC
length: 15; D: TRBD1; V: TRBV6-5; J: TRBJ1-5; size: -; CDR3: CASSYGRGNNQPQHF; DNA: TGTGCCAGCAGTTACGGCAGGGGGAACAATCAGCCCCAGCATTTT
length: 21; D: TRBD1; V: TRBV4-1; J: TRBJ1-6; size: -; CDR3: CASSQDPPLDRGSAYNSPLHF; DNA: TGCGCCAGCAGCCAAGATCCCCCCCTAGACAGGGGCTCTGCCTATAATTCACCCCTCCACTTT
length: 15; D: TRBD1; V: TRBV30; J: TRBJ1-6; size: -; CDR3: CAWSAQGARISPLHF; DNA: TGTGCCTGGAGCGCACAGGGGGCCCGAATTTCACCCCTCCACTTT
length: 17; D: TRBD2; V: TRBV4-2; J: TRBJ2-2; size: -; CDR3: CASSQAQTGGSAGELFF; DNA: TGTGCCAGCAGCCAAGCCCAGACGGGAGGGAGCGCCGGGGAGCTGTTTTTT
length: 16; D: -; V: TRBV6-6; J: TRBJ1-5; size: -; CDR3: CASSGRGGDSNQPQHF; DNA: TGTGCCAGCAGCGGAAGGGGGGGGGATAGCAATCAGCCCCAGCATTTT
length: 16; D: -; V: TRBV9; J: TRBJ1-4; size: few; CDR3: CASSVNTGRPNEKLFF; DNA: TGTGCCAGCAGCGTAAACACAGGGAGACCTAATGAAAAACTGTTTTTT
length: 14; D: -; V: TRBV27; J: TRBJ1-2; size: -; CDR3: CASSSRGANYGYTF; DNA: TGTGCCAGCAGTTCGAGGGGAGCTAACTATGGCTACACCTTC
length: 14; D: -; V: TRBV6-6; J: TRBJ1-2; size: -; CDR3: CASSYPTEGEGYTF; DNA: TGTGCCAGCAGTTACCCTACAGAAGGAGAAGGCTACACCTTC
length: 17; D: -; V: TRBV7-6; J: TRBJ2-1; size: -; CDR3: CASSLAVRLSSYNEQFF; DNA: TGTGCCAGCAGCTTAGCTGTGAGGTTAAGCTCCTACAATGAGCAGTTCTTC